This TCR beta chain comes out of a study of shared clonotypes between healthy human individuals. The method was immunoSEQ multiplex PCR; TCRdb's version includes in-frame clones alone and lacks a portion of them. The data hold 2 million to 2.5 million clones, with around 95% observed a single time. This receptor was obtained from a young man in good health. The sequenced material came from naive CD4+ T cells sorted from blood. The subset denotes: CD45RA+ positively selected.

As DNA, the CDR3 is TGTGCCAGCAGCTTACTTAGCGACCAAGAGACCCAGTACTTC. Translating gives CASSLLSDQETQYF. V is TRBV5-6 and J is TRBJ2-5; a weak D match, TRBD2 (5 bases). The germline V gene has CDR1 SGHDT and CDR2 YYEEEE. CDR3 length equals 14 residues. V was trimmed by 2 bases and J by 0 bases, leaving 8 bases between them. Variable domain in full (rest from reference TRBV5-6 and TRBJ2-5): DAGVTQSPTHLIKTRGQQVTLRCSPKSGHDTVSWYQQALGQGPQFIFQYYEEEERQRGNFPDRFSGHQFPNYSSELNVNALLLGDSALYLCASSLLSDQETQYFGPGTRLLVL.